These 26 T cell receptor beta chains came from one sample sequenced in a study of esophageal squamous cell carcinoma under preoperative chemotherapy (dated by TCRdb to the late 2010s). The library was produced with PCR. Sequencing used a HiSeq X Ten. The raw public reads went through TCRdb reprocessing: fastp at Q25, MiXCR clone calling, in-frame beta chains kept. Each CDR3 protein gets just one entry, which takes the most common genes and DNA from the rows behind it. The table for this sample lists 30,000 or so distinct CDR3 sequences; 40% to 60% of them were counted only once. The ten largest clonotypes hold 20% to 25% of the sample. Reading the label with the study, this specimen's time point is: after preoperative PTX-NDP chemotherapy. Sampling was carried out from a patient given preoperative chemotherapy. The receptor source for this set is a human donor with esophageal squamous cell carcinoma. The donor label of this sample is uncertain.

The CDR3 here is CASSLYGLLTDTQYF. CDR3 in DNA: TGTGCCAGCAGCTTATATGGGCTGCTCACAGATACGCAGTATTTT. This rearrangement joins TRBV7-6 to TRBJ2-3; D unclear. The V gene lost 2 bases and the J gene lost 2 bases, with 11 bases spanning the gap. Germline V gene sequence: CDR1 SGHVS, CDR2 FNYEAQ. This CDR3 has 15 residues.

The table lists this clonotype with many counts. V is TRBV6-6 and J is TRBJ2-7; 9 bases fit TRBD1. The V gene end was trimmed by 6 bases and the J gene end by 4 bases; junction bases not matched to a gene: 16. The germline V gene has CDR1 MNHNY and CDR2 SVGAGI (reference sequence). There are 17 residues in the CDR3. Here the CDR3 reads CASRGGGSGTGYYEQYF. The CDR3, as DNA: TGTGCCAGCAGAGGGGGGGGTTCCGGGACAGGGTATTACGAGCAGTACTTC.

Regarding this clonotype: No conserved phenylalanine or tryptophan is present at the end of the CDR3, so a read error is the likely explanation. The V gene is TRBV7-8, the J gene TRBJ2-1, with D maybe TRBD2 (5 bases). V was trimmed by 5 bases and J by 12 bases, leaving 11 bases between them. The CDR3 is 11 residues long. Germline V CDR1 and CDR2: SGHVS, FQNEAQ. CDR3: CASSPGLWQFS. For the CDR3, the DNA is TGTGCCAGCAGCCCAGGACTGTGGCAGTTCTCC.

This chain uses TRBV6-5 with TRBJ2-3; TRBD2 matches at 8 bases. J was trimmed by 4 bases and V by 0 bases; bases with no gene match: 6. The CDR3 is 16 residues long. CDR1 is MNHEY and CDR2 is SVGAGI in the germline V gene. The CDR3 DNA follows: TGTGCCAGCAGTTACTCCTCGGGACTAGGCCCAGATACGCAGTATTTT. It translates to CASSYSSGLGPDTQYF.

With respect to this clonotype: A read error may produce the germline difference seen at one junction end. The DNA for the CDR3 is TGTGGTGGTGGTTTGCAGGGGCCGCAGTACTTT. Its protein is CGGGLQGPQYF. This rearrangement joins TRBV12-5 to TRBJ2-5; D is possibly TRBD1 (6 bases). This CDR3 spans 11 amino acids. Germline V lookup: CDR1 LGHNT, CDR2 FRNRAP.

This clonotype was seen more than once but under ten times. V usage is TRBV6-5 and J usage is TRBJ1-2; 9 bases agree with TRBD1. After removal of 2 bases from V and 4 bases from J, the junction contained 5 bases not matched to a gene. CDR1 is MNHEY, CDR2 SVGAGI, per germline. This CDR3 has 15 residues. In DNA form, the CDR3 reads TGTGCCAGCAGTTACGGGGGACAGGGAGGCTATGGCTACACCTTC. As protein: CASSYGGQGGYGYTF.

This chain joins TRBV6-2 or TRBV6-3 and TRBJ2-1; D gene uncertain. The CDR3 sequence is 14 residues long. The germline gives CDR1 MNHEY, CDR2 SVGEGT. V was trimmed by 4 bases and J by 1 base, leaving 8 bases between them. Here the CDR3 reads CASSSTNSYNEQFF. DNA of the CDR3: TGTGCCAGCAGTTCCACAAATTCCTACAATGAGCAGTTCTTC.

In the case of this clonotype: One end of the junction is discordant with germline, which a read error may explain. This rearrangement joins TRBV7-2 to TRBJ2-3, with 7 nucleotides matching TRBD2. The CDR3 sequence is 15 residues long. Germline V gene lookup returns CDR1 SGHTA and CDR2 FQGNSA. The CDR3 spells CASGLGLPGGDTQYF. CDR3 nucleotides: TGTGCCAGCGGCTTAGGGCTACCGGGGGGAGATACGCAGTACTTT.

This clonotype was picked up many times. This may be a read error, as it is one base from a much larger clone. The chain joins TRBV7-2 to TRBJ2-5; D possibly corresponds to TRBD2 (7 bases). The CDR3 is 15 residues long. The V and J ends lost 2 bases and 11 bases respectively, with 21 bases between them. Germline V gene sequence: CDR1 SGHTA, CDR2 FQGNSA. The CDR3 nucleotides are TGTGCCAGCAGCTTAATTGCGGGGGCGGAGAATGAGCAGTACTTC. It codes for CASSLIAGAENEQYF. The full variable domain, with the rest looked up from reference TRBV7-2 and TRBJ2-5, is GAGVSQSPSNKVTEKGKDVELRCDPISGHTALYWYRQSLGQGLEFLIYFQGNSAPDKSGLPSDRFSAERTGGSVSTLTIQRTQQEDSAVYLCASSLIAGAENEQYFGPGTRLLVL.

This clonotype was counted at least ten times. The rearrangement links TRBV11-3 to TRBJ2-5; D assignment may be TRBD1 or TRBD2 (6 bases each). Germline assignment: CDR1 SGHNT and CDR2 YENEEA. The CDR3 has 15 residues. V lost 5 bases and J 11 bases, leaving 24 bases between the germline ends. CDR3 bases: TGTGCCAGCAGCGGAAGAGGGGGGCTGTTGGGTGAGCAGTACTTC. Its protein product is CASSGRGGLLGEQYF.

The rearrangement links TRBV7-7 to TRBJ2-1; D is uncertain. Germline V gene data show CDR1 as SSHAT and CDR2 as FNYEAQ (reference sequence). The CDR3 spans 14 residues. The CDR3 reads CAGSPSRCYNEQFF. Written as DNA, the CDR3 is TGTGCGGGCAGCCCGTCTCGCTGCTACAATGAGCAGTTCTTC.

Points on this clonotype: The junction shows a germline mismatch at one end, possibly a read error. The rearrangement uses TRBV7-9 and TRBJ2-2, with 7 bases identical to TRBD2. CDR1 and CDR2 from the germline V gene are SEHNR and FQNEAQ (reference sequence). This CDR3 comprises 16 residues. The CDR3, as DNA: TGTGCCAGCAGCTTTGGCCTAGCGGTGAGCACCGGGGCGCTGTTTTTT. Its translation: CASSFGLAVSTGALFF. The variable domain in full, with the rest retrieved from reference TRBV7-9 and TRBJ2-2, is DTGVSQNPRHKITKRGQNVTFRCDPISEHNRLYWYRQTLGQGPEFLTYFQNEAQLEKSRLLSDRFSAERPKGSFSTLEIQRTEQGDSAMYLCASSFGLAVSTGALFFGEGSRLTVL.

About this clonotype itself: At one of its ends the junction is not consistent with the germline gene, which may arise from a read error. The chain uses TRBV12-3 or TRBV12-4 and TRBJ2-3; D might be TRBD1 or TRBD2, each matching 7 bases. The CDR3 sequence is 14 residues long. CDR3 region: CRGRGGGATDTQYF. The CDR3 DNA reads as TGTCGCGGCAGGGGGGGGGGGGCCACAGATACGCAGTATTTC.

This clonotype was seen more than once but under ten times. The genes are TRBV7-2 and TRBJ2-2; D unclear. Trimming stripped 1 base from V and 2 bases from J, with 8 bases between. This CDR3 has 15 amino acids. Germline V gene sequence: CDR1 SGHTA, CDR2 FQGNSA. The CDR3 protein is CASSLGGLNTGELFF. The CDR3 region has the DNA TGTGCCAGCAGCTTAGGTGGCCTCAACACCGGGGAGCTGTTTTTT.

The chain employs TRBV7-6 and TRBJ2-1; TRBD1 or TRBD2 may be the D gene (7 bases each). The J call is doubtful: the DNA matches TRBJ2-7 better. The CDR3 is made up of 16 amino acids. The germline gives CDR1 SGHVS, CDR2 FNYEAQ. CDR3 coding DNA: TGTGCCAGCAGCTTAGGGGGGGGCAGGGGGGCCTACGAGCAGTACTTC. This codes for CASSLGGGRGAYEQYF.

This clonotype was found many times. CDR3 loop: CASSPTGGPETQYF. The CDR3 DNA follows: TGTGCCAGCAGTCCTACAGGGGGCCCAGAGACCCAGTACTTC. J is TRBJ2-5 and V is TRBV12-3 or TRBV12-4; 9 bases map to TRBD1. The CDR3 spans 14 residues. Losses at the gene ends were 5 bases for V and 4 bases for J; bases not matched to a gene: 5.

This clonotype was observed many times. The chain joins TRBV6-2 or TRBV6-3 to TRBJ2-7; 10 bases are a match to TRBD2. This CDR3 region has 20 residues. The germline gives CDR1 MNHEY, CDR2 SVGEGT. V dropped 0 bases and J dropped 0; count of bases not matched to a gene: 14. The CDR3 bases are TGTGCCAGCAGTTACTCGCCCTATGGTAGCGGGGGGTCAACCTCCTACGAGCAGTACTTC. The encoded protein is CASSYSPYGSGGSTSYEQYF.

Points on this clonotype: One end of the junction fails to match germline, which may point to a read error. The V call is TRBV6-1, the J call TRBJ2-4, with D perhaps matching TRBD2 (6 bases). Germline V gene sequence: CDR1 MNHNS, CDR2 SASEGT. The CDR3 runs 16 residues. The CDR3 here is CASRGSGRGAENMQYF. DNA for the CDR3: TGTGCCAGCCGTGGCTCGGGGCGGGGAGCCGAAAACATGCAGTACTTC.

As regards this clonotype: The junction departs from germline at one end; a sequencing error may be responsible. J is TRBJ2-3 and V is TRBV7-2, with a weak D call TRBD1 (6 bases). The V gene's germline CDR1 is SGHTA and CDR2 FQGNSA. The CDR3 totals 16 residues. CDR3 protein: CASRCRWGRGPDTQYF. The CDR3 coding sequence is TGTGCCAGCAGGTGTCGTTGGGGGCGTGGCCCAGATACCCAGTATTTC.

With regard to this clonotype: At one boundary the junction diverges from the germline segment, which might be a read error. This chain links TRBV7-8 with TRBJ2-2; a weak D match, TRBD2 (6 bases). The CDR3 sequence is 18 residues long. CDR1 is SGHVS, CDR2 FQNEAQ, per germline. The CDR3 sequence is CASSFKKRALENTEEQFF. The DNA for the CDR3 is TGTGCCAGCAGCTTCAAGAAGCGGGCCTTAGAGAACACAGAGGAGCAGTTTTTT.

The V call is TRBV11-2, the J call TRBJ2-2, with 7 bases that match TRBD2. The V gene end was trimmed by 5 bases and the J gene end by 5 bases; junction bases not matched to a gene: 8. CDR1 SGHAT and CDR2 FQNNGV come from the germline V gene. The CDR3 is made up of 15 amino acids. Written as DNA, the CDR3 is TGTGCCAGCAGCCCTCGACTAGCTCGAACCGGGGAGCTGTTTTTT. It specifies CASSPRLARTGELFF.

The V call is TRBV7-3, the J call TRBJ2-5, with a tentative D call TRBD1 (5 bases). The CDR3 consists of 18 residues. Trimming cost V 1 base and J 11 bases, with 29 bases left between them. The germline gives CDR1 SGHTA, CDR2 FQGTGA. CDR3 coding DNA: TGTGCCAGCAGCTTAAATCCCCCAAGGGGCCGTGACCCAGATACGCAGTACTTC. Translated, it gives CASSLNPPRGRDPDTQYF. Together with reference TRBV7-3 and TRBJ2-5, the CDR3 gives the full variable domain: GAGVSQTPSNKVTEKGKYVELRCDPISGHTALYWYRQSLGQGPEFLIYFQGTGAADDSGLPNDRFFAVRPEGSVSTLKIQRTERGDSAVYLCASSLNPPRGRDPDTQYFGPGTRLLVL.

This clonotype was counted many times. The CDR3 loop reads CASSSDPGAGANVLTF. The CDR3, as DNA: TGTGCCAGCAGCTCCGACCCCGGGGCTGGGGCCAACGTCCTGACTTTC. The rearrangement joins TRBV7-6 to TRBJ2-6, with a possible D match to TRBD2 (5 bases). Germline loops: CDR1 SGHVS, CDR2 FNYEAQ. V was pared by 4 bases and J by 2 bases, with 12 bases between. This CDR3 contains 16 residues.

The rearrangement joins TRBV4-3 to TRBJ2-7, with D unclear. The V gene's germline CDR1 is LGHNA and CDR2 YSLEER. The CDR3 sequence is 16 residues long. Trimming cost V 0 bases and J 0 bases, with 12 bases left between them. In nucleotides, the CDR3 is TGCGCCAGCAGCCAAGACTTCCCAGGTAGCTCCTACGAGCAGTACTTC. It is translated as CASSQDFPGSSYEQYF.

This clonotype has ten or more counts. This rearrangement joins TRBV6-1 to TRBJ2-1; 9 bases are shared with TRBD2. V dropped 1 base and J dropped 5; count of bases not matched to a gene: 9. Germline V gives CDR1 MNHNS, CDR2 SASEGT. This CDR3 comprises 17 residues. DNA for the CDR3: TGTGCCAGCAGTGAAGAGTACCTAGCGGGATTTAACAATGAGCAGTTCTTC. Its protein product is CASSEEYLAGFNNEQFF.

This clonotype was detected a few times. The chain's CDR3 is CGGRGGRATDTQYF. For the CDR3, the DNA is TGTGGCGGCAGGGGGGGGCGCGCCACAGATACGCAGTACTTC. This rearrangement joins TRBV12-3 or TRBV12-4 to TRBJ2-4; either TRBD1 or TRBD2 may fit D (7 bases each). The CDR3 contains 14 residues.